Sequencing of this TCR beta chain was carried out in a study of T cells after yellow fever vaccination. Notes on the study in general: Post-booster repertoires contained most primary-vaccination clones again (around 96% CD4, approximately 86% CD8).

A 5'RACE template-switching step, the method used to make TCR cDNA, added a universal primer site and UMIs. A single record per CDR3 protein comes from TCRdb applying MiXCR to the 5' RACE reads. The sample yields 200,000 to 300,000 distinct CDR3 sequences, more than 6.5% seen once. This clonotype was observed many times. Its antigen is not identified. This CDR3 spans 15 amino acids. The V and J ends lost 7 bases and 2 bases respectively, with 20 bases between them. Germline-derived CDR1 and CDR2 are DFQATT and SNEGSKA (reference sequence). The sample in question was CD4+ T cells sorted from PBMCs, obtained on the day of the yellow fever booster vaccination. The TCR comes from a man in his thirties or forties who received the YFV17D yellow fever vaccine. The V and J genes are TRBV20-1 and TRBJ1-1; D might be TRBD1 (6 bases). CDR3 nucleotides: TGCAGTGGTACAGGGTTATTAGGGACCAACACTGAAGCTTTCTTT. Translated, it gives CSGTGLLGTNTEAFF.